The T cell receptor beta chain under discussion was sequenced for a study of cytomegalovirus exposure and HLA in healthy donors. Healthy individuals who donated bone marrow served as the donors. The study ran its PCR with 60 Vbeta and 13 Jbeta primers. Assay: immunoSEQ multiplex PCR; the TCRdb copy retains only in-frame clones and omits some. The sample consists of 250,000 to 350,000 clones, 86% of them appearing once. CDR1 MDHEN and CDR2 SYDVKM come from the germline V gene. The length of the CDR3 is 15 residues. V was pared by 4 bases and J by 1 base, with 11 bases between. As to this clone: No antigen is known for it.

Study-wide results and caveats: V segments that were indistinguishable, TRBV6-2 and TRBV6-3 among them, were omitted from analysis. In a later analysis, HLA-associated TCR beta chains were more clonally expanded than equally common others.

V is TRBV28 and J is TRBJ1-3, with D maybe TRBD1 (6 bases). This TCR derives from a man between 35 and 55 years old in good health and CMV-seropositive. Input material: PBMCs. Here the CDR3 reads CASSSNRESGNTIYF. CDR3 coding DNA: TGTGCCAGCAGTTCAAACAGGGAATCTGGAAACACCATATATTTT.